The clone carrying this TCR beta chain was seen at least ten times. One entry per CDR3 protein, called by TCRdb with MiXCR from the 5' RACE reads. The sample contains about 82,000 distinct CDR3 sequences, about 5.5% of which appear only once. Germline lookup yields CDR1 MNHEY and CDR2 SVGAGI. V lost 5 bases to trimming and J lost 5 bases, with 24 bases between them. The CDR3 has 17 amino acids. This entry comes from a study of T cells of healthy individuals. The chain is built from TRBV6-5 and TRBJ2-5; D possibly uses TRBD1 or TRBD2 (5 bases each). This clonotype was sampled from a female donor in good health. The CDR3 is CASSHTSGLGRGETQYF. CDR3 nucleotides: TGTGCCAGCAGTCATACATCGGGGCTGGGAAGGGGTGAGACCCAGTACTTC.